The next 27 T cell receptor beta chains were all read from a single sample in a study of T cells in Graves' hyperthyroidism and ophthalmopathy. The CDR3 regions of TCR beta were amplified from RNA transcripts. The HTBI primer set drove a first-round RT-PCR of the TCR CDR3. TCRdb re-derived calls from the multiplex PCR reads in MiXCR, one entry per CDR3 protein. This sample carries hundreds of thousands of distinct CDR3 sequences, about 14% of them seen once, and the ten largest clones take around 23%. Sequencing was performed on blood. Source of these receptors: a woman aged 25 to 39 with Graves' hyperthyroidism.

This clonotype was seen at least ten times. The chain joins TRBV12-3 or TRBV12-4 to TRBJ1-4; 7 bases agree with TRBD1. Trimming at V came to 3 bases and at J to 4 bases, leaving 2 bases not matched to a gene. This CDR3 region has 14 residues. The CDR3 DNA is TGTGCCAGCAGTTTGGGGACAGTTAATGAAAAACTGTTTTTT. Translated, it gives CASSLGTVNEKLFF.

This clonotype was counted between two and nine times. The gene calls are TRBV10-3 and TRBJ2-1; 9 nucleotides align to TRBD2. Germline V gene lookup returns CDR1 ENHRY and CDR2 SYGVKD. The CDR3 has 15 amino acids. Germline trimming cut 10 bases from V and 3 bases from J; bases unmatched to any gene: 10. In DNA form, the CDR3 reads TGTGCCACAGCGTTAGCGGGAGTTTTCTACAATGAGCAGTTCTTC. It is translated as CATALAGVFYNEQFF.

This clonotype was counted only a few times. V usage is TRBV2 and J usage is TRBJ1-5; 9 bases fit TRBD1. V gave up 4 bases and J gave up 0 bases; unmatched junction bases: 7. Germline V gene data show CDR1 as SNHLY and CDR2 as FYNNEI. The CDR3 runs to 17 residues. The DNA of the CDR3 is TGTGCCAGCAGTGCGGACAGGGGTTGGTATAGCAATCAGCCCCAGCATTTT. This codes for CASSADRGWYSNQPQHF.

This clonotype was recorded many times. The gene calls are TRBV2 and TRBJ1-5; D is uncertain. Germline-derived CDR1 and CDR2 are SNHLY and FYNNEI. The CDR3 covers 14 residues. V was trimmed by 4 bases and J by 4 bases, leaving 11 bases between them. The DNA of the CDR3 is TGTGCCAGCAGTGGACGGAATCGAAATCAGCCCCAGCATTTT. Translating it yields CASSGRNRNQPQHF.

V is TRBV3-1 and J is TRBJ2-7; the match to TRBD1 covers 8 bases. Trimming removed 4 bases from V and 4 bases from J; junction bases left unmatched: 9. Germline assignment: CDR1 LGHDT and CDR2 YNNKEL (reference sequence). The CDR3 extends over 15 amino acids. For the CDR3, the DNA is TGTGCCAGCAGCCCCCCGACAGGGGTCGTATACGAGCAGTACTTC. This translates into CASSPPTGVVYEQYF.

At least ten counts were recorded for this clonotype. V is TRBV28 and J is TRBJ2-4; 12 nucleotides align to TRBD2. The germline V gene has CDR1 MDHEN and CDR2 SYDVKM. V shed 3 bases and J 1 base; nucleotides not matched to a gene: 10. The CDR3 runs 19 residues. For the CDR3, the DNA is TGTGCCAGCAGTTTCCCGACTAGCGGGAGTGGAGAGGCCAAAAACATTCAGTACTTC. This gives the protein CASSFPTSGSGEAKNIQYF.

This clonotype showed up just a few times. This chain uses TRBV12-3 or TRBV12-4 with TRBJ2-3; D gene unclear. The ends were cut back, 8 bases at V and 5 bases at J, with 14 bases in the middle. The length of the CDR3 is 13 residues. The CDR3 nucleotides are TGTGCCAGCTGCCAGGAGCCCCGAGATACGCAGTATTTT. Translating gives CASCQEPRDTQYF.

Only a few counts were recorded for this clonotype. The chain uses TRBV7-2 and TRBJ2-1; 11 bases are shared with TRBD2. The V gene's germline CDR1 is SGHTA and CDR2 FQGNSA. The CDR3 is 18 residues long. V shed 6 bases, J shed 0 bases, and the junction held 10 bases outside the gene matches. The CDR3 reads CASSSGLAGPSSYNEQFF. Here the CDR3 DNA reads TGTGCCAGCAGTTCCGGACTAGCGGGCCCAAGCTCCTACAATGAGCAGTTCTTC.

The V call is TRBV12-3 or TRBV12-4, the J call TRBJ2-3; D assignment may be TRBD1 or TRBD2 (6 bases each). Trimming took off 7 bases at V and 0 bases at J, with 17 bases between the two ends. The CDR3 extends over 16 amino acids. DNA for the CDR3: TGTGCCAGCATCGAAGGAGGGGGAGAAAGCACAGATACGCAGTATTTT. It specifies CASIEGGGESTDTQYF.

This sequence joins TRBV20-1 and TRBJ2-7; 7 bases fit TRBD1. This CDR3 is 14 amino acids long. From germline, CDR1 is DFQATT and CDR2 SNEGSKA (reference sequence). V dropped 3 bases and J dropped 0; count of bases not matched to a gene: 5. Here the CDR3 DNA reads TGCAGTGCTAGGGCGACAGGGAGCTCCTACGAGCAGTACTTC. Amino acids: CSARATGSSYEQYF.

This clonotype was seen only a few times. The CDR3 loop is CSVAGGGNQPQHF. The CDR3 DNA reads TGCAGCGTTGCTGGGGGCGGCAATCAGCCCCAGCATTTT. The chain carries TRBV29-1 and TRBJ1-5, with TRBD1 as a possible D gene (6 bases). Trimming removed 4 bases from V and 2 bases from J, with 9 bases in between. Germline CDR1 reads SQVTM; CDR2 reads ANQGSEA. This CDR3 spans 13 amino acids. Using reference TRBV29-1 and TRBJ1-5 for the parts outside the CDR3, the full variable domain is SAVISQKPSRDICQRGTSLTIQCQVDSQVTMMFWYRQQPGQSLTLIATANQGSEATYESGFVIDKFPISRPNLTFSTLTVSNMSPEDSSIYLCSVAGGGNQPQHFGDGTRLSIL.

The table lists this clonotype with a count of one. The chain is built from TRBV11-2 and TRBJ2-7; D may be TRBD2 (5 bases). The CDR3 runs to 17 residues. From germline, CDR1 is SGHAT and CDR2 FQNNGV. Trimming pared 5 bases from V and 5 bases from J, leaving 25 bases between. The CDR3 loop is CASSNPLGGTSPHEQYF. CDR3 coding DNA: TGTGCCAGCAGCAACCCCCTGGGTGGAACTAGTCCCCACGAGCAGTACTTC.

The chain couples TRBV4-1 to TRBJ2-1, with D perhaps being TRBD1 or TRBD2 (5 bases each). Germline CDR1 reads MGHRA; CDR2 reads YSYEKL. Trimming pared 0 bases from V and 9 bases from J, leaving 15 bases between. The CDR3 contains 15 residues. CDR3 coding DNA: TGCGCCAGCAGCCAAGAAGGGACCCGGGGCGGTGAGCAGTTCTTC. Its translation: CASSQEGTRGGEQFF.

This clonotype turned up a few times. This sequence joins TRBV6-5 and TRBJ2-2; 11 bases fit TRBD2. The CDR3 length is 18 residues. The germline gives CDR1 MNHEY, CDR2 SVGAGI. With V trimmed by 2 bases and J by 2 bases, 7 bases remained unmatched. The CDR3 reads CASSYRSGLAENTGELFF. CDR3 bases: TGTGCCAGCAGTTACCGATCGGGACTAGCGGAAAACACCGGGGAGCTGTTTTTT.

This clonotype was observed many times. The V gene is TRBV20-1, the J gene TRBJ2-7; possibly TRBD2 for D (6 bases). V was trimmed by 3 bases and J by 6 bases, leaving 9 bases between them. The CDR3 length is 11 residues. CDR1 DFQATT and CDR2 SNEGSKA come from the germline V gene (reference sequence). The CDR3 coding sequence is TGCAGTGCTAGTGAGGGAGGCGAGCAGTACTTC. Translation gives CSASEGGEQYF.

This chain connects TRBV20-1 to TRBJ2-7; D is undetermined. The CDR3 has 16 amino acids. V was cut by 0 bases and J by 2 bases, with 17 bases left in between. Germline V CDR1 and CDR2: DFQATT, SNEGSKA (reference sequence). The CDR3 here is CSARDHSGLTTYEQYF. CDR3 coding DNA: TGCAGTGCTAGAGATCATTCAGGTTTAACCACCTACGAGCAGTACTTC.

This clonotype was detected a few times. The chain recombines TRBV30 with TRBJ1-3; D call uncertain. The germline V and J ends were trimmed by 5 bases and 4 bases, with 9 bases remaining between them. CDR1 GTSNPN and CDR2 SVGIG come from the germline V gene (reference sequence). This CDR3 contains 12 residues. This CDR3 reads CAWDFGGNTIYF. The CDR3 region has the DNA TGTGCCTGGGATTTTGGGGGAAACACCATATATTTT.

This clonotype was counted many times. The CDR3 nucleotides are TGTGCCAGCCGGAACCCCCGTACCTACGAGCAGTACTTC. Protein sequence: CASRNPRTYEQYF. V gene TRBV28 combines with J gene TRBJ2-7, with D unclear. Germline CDR1 and CDR2: MDHEN and SYDVKM. This CDR3 spans 13 amino acids. Trimming took 8 bases from V and 2 from J, leaving 13 bases between them.

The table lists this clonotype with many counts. The CDR3 sequence is CSVEDRGSYEQYF. CDR3 bases: TGCAGCGTTGAGGACAGGGGCTCCTACGAGCAGTACTTC. This chain uses TRBV29-1 with TRBJ2-7; 9 bases line up with TRBD1. The CDR3 has 13 amino acids. CDR1 and CDR2 from the germline V gene are SQVTM and ANQGSEA. Trimming at V came to 3 bases and at J to 0 bases, leaving 0 bases not matched to a gene.

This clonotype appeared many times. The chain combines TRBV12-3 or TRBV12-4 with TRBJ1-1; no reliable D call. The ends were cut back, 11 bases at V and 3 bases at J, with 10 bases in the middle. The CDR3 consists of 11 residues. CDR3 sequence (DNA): TGTGCCCCCAGGCGGTACACTGAAGCTTTCTTT. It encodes CAPRRYTEAFF.

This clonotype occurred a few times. DNA of the CDR3: TGTGCCACCATTGGAGGGATCAACAATGAGCAGTTCTTC. Protein: CATIGGINNEQFF. V usage is TRBV24-1 and J usage is TRBJ2-1, with D perhaps TRBD2 (6 bases). V lost 8 bases and J lost 5, with 12 bases in between. Germline V lookup: CDR1 KGHDR, CDR2 SFDVKD. The CDR3 totals 13 residues.

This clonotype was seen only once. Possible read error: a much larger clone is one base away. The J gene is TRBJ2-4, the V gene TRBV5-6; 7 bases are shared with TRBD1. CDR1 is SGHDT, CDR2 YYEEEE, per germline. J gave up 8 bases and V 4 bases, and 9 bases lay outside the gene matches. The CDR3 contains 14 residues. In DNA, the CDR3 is TGTGCCAGCAGCCCGACAGGGTCGTGTGACATTCAGTACTTC. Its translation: CASSPTGSCDIQYF. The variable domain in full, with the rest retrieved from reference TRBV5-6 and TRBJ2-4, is DAGVTQSPTHLIKTRGQQVTLRCSPKSGHDTVSWYQQALGQGPQFIFQYYEEEERQRGNFPDRFSGHQFPNYSSELNVNALLLGDSALYLCASSPTGSCDIQYFGAGTRLSVL.

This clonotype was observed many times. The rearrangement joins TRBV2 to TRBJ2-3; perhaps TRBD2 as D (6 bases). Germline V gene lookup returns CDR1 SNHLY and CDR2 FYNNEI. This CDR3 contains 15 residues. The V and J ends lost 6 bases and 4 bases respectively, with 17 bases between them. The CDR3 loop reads CASSGTGWVADTQYF. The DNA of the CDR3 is TGTGCCAGCAGCGGGACTGGATGGGTTGCAGATACGCAGTATTTT.

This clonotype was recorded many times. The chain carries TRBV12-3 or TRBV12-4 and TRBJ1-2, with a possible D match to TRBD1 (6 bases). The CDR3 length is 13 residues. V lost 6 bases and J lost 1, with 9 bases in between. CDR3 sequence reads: CASSQGFNYGYTF. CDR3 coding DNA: TGTGCCAGCAGCCAGGGGTTTAACTATGGCTACACCTTC.

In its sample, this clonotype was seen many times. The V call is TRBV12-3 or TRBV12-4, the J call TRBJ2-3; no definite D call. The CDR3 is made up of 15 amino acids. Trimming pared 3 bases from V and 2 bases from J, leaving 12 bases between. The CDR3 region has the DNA TGTGCCAGCAGTTTCAGAGCAGACCCCACAGATACGCAGTATTTT. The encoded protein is CASSFRADPTDTQYF.

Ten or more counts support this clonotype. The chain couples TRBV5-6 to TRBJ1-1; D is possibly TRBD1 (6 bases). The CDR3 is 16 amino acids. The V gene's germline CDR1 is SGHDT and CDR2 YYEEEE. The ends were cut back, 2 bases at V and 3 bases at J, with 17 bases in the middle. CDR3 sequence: CASSLDLQTGYTEAFF. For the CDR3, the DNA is TGTGCCAGCAGCTTAGACCTTCAGACAGGCTACACTGAAGCTTTCTTT.

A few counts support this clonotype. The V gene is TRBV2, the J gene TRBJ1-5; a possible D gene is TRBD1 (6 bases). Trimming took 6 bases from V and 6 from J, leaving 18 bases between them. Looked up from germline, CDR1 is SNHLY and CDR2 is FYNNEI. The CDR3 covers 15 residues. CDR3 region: CASRQGAQGRQPQHF. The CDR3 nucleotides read TGTGCCAGCAGGCAAGGGGCGCAGGGGCGTCAGCCCCAGCATTTT.